The present T cell receptor beta chain was sequenced within a study of beta chain features in type 1 diabetes. The CDR3 runs 14 residues. The ends were cut back, 4 bases at V and 2 bases at J, with 8 bases in the middle. The germline V gene encodes CDR1 SGHTA and CDR2 FQGNSA. Expressed TCRB transcripts were sequenced, since all the RNA that had been isolated was reverse transcribed. TCRdb's copy holds only in-frame clones and misses some; the assay was immunoSEQ multiplex PCR. Of roughly 170,000 clones in the sample, around 13% were seen once. This clone has more than one count but fewer than ten. The source of this sequence is a woman aged 18-30 years in good health. The V call is TRBV7-2, the J call TRBJ2-2, with D perhaps matching TRBD2 (6 bases). The sample comprised central memory CD4+ T cells from blood. The CDR3 here is CASSSDYNTGELFF. The CDR3 coding sequence is TGTGCCAGCAGCTCGGACTATAACACCGGGGAGCTGTTTTTT.